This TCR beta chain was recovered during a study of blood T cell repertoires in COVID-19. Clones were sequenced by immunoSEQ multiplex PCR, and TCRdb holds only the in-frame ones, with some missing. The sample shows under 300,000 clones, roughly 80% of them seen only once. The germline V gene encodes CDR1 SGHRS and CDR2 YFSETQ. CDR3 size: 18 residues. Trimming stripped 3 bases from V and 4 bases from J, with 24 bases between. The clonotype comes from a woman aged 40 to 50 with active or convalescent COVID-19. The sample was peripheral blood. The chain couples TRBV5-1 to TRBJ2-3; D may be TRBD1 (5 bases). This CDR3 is CASSSQRQSLISADTQYF. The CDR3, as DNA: TGCGCCAGCAGCTCACAACGACAGTCTCTTATTTCTGCAGATACGCAGTATTTT.